Here is one T cell receptor (beta chain) with its context. Its antigen is currently unknown. Being one base from a much bigger clone, this may be a read error. This record comes from a study of T cells in Graves' hyperthyroidism and ophthalmopathy. Whole-study results and caveats: Using 13 V-J features, a model discriminated ophthalmopathy from stable hyperthyroidism. Progression to ophthalmopathy was predicted a median of approximately 6.4 months early.

RNA transcripts served as the template for amplifying TCR beta CDR3 regions. HTBI primers were the set used in a first-round RT-PCR of the TCR CDR3. TCRdb fed the multiplex PCR reads into MiXCR, producing one record per CDR3 protein. This table holds 350,000 or so distinct CDR3 sequences, about a sixth found once. Patients aged 18 to 65 had newly diagnosed hyperthyroidism lasting under 2 months. Blood dates from first hyperthyroidism diagnosis, before any ophthalmopathy symptoms. Germline values: CDR1 MNHEY, CDR2 SMNVEV (reference sequence). This CDR3 has 17 amino acids. This rearrangement joins TRBV27 to TRBJ2-1; 14 nucleotides agree with TRBD2. The better agreement between TRBJ2-7 and the DNA end casts doubt on the J call. Material for sequencing was blood. This TCR derives from a woman between 25 and 40 years old with Graves' hyperthyroidism that later progressed to Graves' ophthalmopathy. The CDR3 DNA follows: TGTGCCAGCAGTCGAGGACTAGCGGGAGGCTCCTACAATGAGCAGTACTTC. It specifies CASSRGLAGGSYNEQYF.